These 23 T cell receptor beta chains came from one sample sequenced in a study of blood T cell repertoires in COVID-19. Here immunoSEQ multiplex PCR was the method, and the copy in TCRdb shows in-frame clones only, minus some. Of some 300,000 clones in the sample, 88% are singletons; the top ten hold 0.8% to 1%. Input material: PBMCs or T cells enriched from blood (not recorded which). These receptor sequences come from a woman aged 25 to 39 who had recovered from COVID-19.

The V and J genes are TRBV28 and TRBJ2-1; TRBD2 agrees at 11 bases. Germline V CDR1 and CDR2: MDHEN, SYDVKM. The CDR3 is 16 amino acids. V was pared by 7 bases and J by 5 bases, with 10 bases of the junction left unmatched. The CDR3 nucleotides read TGTGCCAGCACTACACCATTAGCGGGAGGGAACAATGAGCAGTTCTTC. This sequence encodes CASTTPLAGGNNEQFF.

The chain links TRBV28 to TRBJ1-1; unclear D gene. Trimming pared 7 bases from V and 5 bases from J, leaving 11 bases between. CDR1 and CDR2 from the germline V gene are MDHEN and SYDVKM. The CDR3 contains 12 residues. CDR3: CASTGVRTEAFF. In DNA form, the CDR3 reads TGTGCCAGCACTGGAGTTCGGACTGAAGCTTTCTTT.

This clone appeared once. The V and J genes are TRBV7-8 and TRBJ1-2; D perhaps matches TRBD1 (6 bases). V shed 5 bases and J shed 5 bases, with 15 bases lying between them. Germline-derived CDR1 and CDR2 are SGHVS and FQNEAQ. CDR3 length: 14 residues. CDR3 region: CASSTRTDLYGYTF. CDR3 nucleotides: TGTGCCAGCAGCACACGGACAGACTTATATGGCTACACCTTC.

CDR3 bases: TGTGCCAGTAAACTAGCGGGAGGCCCTTACTCGCAGTTCTTC. Translating it yields CASKLAGGPYSQFF. This chain links TRBV19 with TRBJ2-1; the match to TRBD2 covers 12 bases. After removal of 7 bases from V and 12 bases from J, the junction contained 10 bases not matched to a gene. The CDR3 is made up of 14 amino acids. From germline, CDR1 is LNHDA and CDR2 SQIVND (reference sequence).

The chain links TRBV6-5 to TRBJ1-5; D gene unclear. The V gene's germline CDR1 is MNHEY and CDR2 SVGAGI. This CDR3 contains 14 residues. V gave up 6 bases and J gave up 7 bases, with 16 bases separating them. DNA of the CDR3: TGTGCCAGCAGCTCAGACGGGTTCAGCCAGCCCCAGCATTTT. Amino acids: CASSSDGFSQPQHF.

The chain is built from TRBV5-4 and TRBJ2-7; no firm D call. The CDR3 totals 15 residues. V lost 1 base, J lost 1 base, and 12 bases lay in between. Germline-derived CDR1 and CDR2 are SGHNT and YYREEE (reference sequence). The CDR3 sequence: CASSLSLVGSYEQYF. CDR3 bases: TGTGCCAGCAGCTTGAGTCTAGTTGGGTCCTACGAGCAGTACTTC.

This clone occurred a few times. V and J are TRBV7-2 and TRBJ1-5; 9 nucleotides match TRBD1. The CDR3 contains 15 residues. Germline V lookup: CDR1 SGHTA, CDR2 FQGNSA. The junction had 7 bases not matched to a gene; V was cut back by 4 bases and J by 6 bases. The CDR3 DNA reads as TGTGCCAGCAGCTCGAGACAGGGGGTCGGTCAGCCCCAGCATTTT. Its protein product is CASSSRQGVGQPQHF.

The rearrangement uses TRBV13 and TRBJ1-2; 7 bases are shared with TRBD1. Unmatched junction bases numbered 9, after V lost 3 bases and J lost 2 bases. This CDR3 has 16 amino acids. Germline V lookup: CDR1 PRHDT, CDR2 FYEKMQ (reference sequence). The CDR3 DNA reads as TGTGCCAGCAGCTTTCACTTGGGCAGGGGGAACTATGGCTACACCTTC. This gives the protein CASSFHLGRGNYGYTF.

The chain joins TRBV5-1 to TRBJ1-2; TRBD1 agrees at 8 bases. The CDR3 sequence is 17 residues long. The V segment lost 1 base and the J segment 6 bases; nucleotides outside the gene matches: 14. CDR1 and CDR2 from the germline V gene are SGHRS and YFSETQ. The CDR3 DNA is TGCGCCAGCAGCTTGATGGGACAGGCCGCTTCAAGGCATGGCTACACCTTC. This translates into CASSLMGQAASRHGYTF.

The gene calls are TRBV5-1 and TRBJ2-7; TRBD1 aligns across 9 bases. CDR3 size: 14 residues. CDR1 is SGHRS, CDR2 YFSETQ, per germline. With V trimmed by 2 bases and J by 1 base, 1 base remained unmatched. The CDR3 nucleotides read TGCGCCAGCAGCTTCGGACAGGGGTCCTACGAGCAGTACTTC. Translation: CASSFGQGSYEQYF.

The genes are TRBV27 and TRBJ1-1; D is possibly TRBD1 (6 bases). The germline CDR1 and CDR2 sequences are MNHEY and SMNVEV (reference sequence). The CDR3 runs to 15 residues. Trimming stripped 6 bases from V and 1 base from J, with 15 bases between. Here the CDR3 DNA reads TGTGCCAGCAGCCCCGGACAGCCCAAGAACACTGAAGCTTTCTTT. It is translated as CASSPGQPKNTEAFF.

This chain links TRBV7-6 with TRBJ1-1; perhaps TRBD1 as D (5 bases). Trimming took off 5 bases at V and 4 bases at J, with 11 bases between the two ends. This CDR3 spans 13 amino acids. In germline, CDR1 is SGHVS, CDR2 FNYEAQ. The CDR3 loop reads CASSRRGGTEAFF. CDR3 sequence (DNA): TGTGCCAGCAGCCGAAGGGGAGGCACTGAAGCTTTCTTT. Filled out from reference TRBV7-6 and TRBJ1-1, the complete variable domain reads GAGVSQSPRYKVTKRGQDVALRCDPISGHVSLYWYRQALGQGPEFLTYFNYEAQQDKSGLPNDRFSAERPEGSISTLTIQRTEQRDSAMYRCASSRRGGTEAFFGQGTRLTVV.

J is TRBJ2-3 and V is TRBV19; D is unresolved. The V and J ends lost 6 bases and 2 bases respectively, with 15 bases between them. From germline, CDR1 is LNHDA and CDR2 SQIVND (reference sequence). This CDR3 is 15 amino acids long. CDR3: CASSLGVPFTDTQYF. For the CDR3, the DNA is TGTGCCAGTAGCCTGGGCGTACCATTCACAGATACGCAGTATTTT.

The chain recombines TRBV5-1 with TRBJ2-7, with 10 bases fitting TRBD2. V shed 1 base, J shed 4 bases, and the junction held 14 bases outside the gene matches. Germline values: CDR1 SGHRS, CDR2 YFSETQ. The CDR3 length is 18 residues. CDR3 region: CASSLWGFLAGGGYEQYF. In DNA form, the CDR3 reads TGCGCCAGCAGCTTGTGGGGATTCTTAGCGGGAGGAGGGTACGAGCAGTACTTC.

This clone showed up just a few times. This chain uses TRBV30 with TRBJ1-2; 12 bases agree with TRBD1. In germline, CDR1 is GTSNPN, CDR2 SVGIG (reference sequence). V lost 0 bases to trimming and J lost 7 bases; unmatched junction nucleotides: 3. The CDR3 is 14 residues long. CDR3 coding DNA: TGTGCCTGGAGTGTAGCGGGACAGGGGGCTGGCTACACCTTC. It specifies CAWSVAGQGAGYTF.

This sequence joins TRBV5-1 and TRBJ2-7; 7 bases line up with TRBD1. CDR3 length equals 14 residues. CDR1 SGHRS and CDR2 YFSETQ come from the germline V gene. The trim removed 4 bases at V and 2 bases at J, leaving 6 bases unmatched. For the CDR3, the DNA is TGCGCCAGCAGCGCCCCGGGACAGACCTACGAGCAGTACTTC. Amino acid sequence: CASSAPGQTYEQYF. The full variable domain, completed using reference TRBV5-1 and TRBJ2-7, is KAGVTQTPRYLIKTRGQQVTLSCSPISGHRSVSWYQQTPGQGLQFLFEYFSETQRNKGNFPGRFSGRQFSNSRSEMNVSTLELGDSALYLCASSAPGQTYEQYFGPGTRLTVT.

This rearrangement joins TRBV7-9 to TRBJ2-7; 7 bases fit TRBD2. V trimming: 5 bases; J trimming: 2 bases; junction bases outside the gene matches: 6. The germline gives CDR1 SEHNR, CDR2 FQNEAQ (reference sequence). This CDR3 is 14 amino acids long. In nucleotides, the CDR3 is TGTGCCAGCAGCGGCAGCGGGGCTACCTACGAGCAGTACTTC. This translates into CASSGSGATYEQYF.

CDR3 residues: CASGTGEGAPQHF. DNA of the CDR3: TGTGCCAGTGGGACAGGGGAAGGCGCGCCCCAGCATTTT. The chain employs TRBV9 and TRBJ1-5; 10 nucleotides line up with TRBD1. Germline V CDR1 and CDR2: SGDLS, YYNGEE. The CDR3 length is 13 residues. V shed 8 bases and J 9 bases; nucleotides not matched to a gene: 8.

The V call is TRBV27, the J call TRBJ2-3, with D perhaps TRBD1 (5 bases). Germline V lookup: CDR1 MNHEY, CDR2 SMNVEV (reference sequence). The CDR3 is 17 residues long. Deletions cut 3 bases from V and 2 bases from J, with 18 bases between. The CDR3 bases are TGTGCCAGCAGTTTTTCGGGCGCCCAGGGTCTCACAGATACGCAGTATTTT. Protein product: CASSFSGAQGLTDTQYF.

CDR3 DNA: TGTGCCAGCAGTCCGGGCGGGGGGTCCGAGCAGTACTTC. The encoded protein is CASSPGGGSEQYF. This chain uses TRBV28 with TRBJ2-7, with 8 bases aligning to TRBD2. Germline CDR1 reads MDHEN; CDR2 reads SYDVKM. This CDR3 spans 13 amino acids. Trimming cost V 5 bases and J 6 bases; bases outside gene matches: 6.

This rearrangement joins TRBV7-2 to TRBJ1-4; D is unresolved. The CDR3 has 14 amino acids. Between the trimmed V and J ends, which lost 5 bases and 4 bases, there was a span of 11 bases. CDR1 and CDR2 from the germline V gene are SGHTA and FQGNSA. The CDR3 loop is CASSNMAHNEKLFF. CDR3 DNA: TGTGCCAGCAGCAACATGGCTCATAATGAAAAACTGTTTTTT. Full variable domain (missing parts from reference TRBV7-2 and TRBJ1-4): GAGVSQSPSNKVTEKGKDVELRCDPISGHTALYWYRQSLGQGLEFLIYFQGNSAPDKSGLPSDRFSAERTGGSVSTLTIQRTQQEDSAVYLCASSNMAHNEKLFFGSGTQLSVL.

The gene calls are TRBV30 and TRBJ2-3; weak D call: TRBD2 (5 bases). The CDR3 covers 13 residues. Looked up from germline, CDR1 is GTSNPN and CDR2 is SVGIG (reference sequence). Trimming left V 2 bases short and J 3 bases short, with 9 bases between. The CDR3 region has the DNA TGTGCCTGGAGTCGTGGGAGTACAGATACGCAGTATTTT. Translation: CAWSRGSTDTQYF. The whole variable domain, remainder taken from reference TRBV30 and TRBJ2-3, is SQTIHQWPATLVQPVGSPLSLECTVEGTSNPNLYWYRQAAGRGLQLLFYSVGIGQISSEVPQNLSASRPQDRQFILSSKKLLLSDSGFYLCAWSRGSTDTQYFGPGTRLTVL.

The chain couples TRBV29-1 to TRBJ1-2; 8 bases fit TRBD1. The CDR3 totals 16 residues. V dropped 3 bases and J dropped 2; count of bases not matched to a gene: 11. In germline, CDR1 is SQVTM, CDR2 ANQGSEA. The CDR3: CSVDRQGAVRNYGYTF. CDR3 nucleotides: TGCAGCGTTGATCGGCAGGGGGCGGTCAGAAACTATGGCTACACCTTC.